This T cell receptor (beta chain) was documented in a study of T-cell memory formation after mild COVID-19 (dated by TCRdb to the early 2020s). Notes on the research overall: Most TCR sequence clusters were specific to one of the two donors. Longitudinal TCRalpha and TCRbeta repertoire sequencing tracked T-cell clones expanding and contracting after mild COVID-19 in a couple of donors. Two young, previously healthy adult volunteers made up the cohort, one male and one female. Paper-wide results and their limitations: Some responding clones were detected in pre-infection memory, which suggested that pre-existing cross-reactive memory T cells had joined the SARS-CoV-2 response. SARS-CoV-2 specificity of the second-wave clones peaking on day 37 was not confirmed. Clones that contracted from day 15 to 85 showed balanced CD4/CD8 phenotypes, whereas a second wave of clones that expanded from day 15 to 37 leaned towards CD4+. Only two mild cases were covered by the study, and larger cohorts that include severe cases with pre-infection samples were considered necessary. Contracting CD4+ clones turned up mainly in the CM and EM memory subsets, whereas EMRA was where CD8+ clones were enriched.

On this clonotype: The specificity of this receptor is unknown. Qualities for individual bases were not recorded, and no much larger clone is one base off.

V is pared back by 0 bases and J by 4 bases, with 12 bases lying between the germline termini. For CDR1 and CDR2, the germline V gene lists MNHEY and SVGAGI. Counted from cysteine to phenylalanine, this CDR3 has 15 amino acids. Here the CDR3 DNA is all that survives: 45 bases in frame from base 1. Ficoll-Paque density gradient centrifugation was used to isolate PBMCs. Sequencing relied on an Illumina NovaSeq 6000. TCRalpha and TCRbeta cDNA libraries were built by 5'RACE with constant-segment primers, adding sample barcodes and unique molecular identifiers. RNA was extracted from every sample with Trizol reagent. The libraries were amplified in two PCR steps, and the second step added a second sample barcode and Illumina TruSeq adapters. The libraries were sequenced on an Illumina NovaSeq using 2 x 150 bp paired-end reads. The authors processed their data as follows. Demultiplexing of reads and collapsing into UMI-guided consensus sequences were performed with migec v1.2.7. Using mixcr v2.1.11, UMI consensuses were aligned to TRA and TRB V and J templates and then assembled into clonotypes. A clonotype was counted as expanded or contracted only if both edgeR and NoisET called the change significant, with noise models trained on biological replicates. For edgeR calls, the cutoffs were a false discovery rate-adjusted p below 0.01 and a log2 fold-change threshold of 1. PCA with hierarchical clustering of max-normalized trajectories of the 1000 most abundant clonotypes was used as exploratory dynamics analysis. Separately sequenced CD4+ and CD8+ repertoires were used to assign a CD4 or CD8 phenotype to each responding clone. TCRdb cleaned the public reads at Q25 with fastp, built clones with MiXCR and kept in-frame beta chains. Identical CDR3 protein sequences are pooled into one entry, listed with their most common genes and DNA. These V and J calls rely on TCRdb rather than the paper's analysis. The sample includes around 440,000 distinct CDR3 sequences, with about 20% observed a single time. The leading ten clones occupy 12% of the sample.

The chain joins TRBV6-5 to TRBJ1-1, with the identity of the D gene unclear. The sequenced material came from PBMCs or a T cell subset sorted from them (not recorded which). This TCR derives from an adult woman who had mild COVID-19 (a few samples of this study predate the infection). The sample titles of this study are shuffled in the database, so cell type and time point are left out; the donor was told from shared clones. The nucleotide sequence reads TGTGCCAGCAGTTACTCGAACCGGGCCCGCACTGAAGCTTTCTTT. Its coded protein is CASSYSNRARTEAFF.